These 32 T cell receptor beta chains originate from one sample sequenced in a study of cytomegalovirus exposure and HLA in healthy donors. A multiplex PCR was run with 60 Vbeta primers and 13 Jbeta primers. Here immunoSEQ multiplex PCR was the method, and the copy in TCRdb shows in-frame clones only, minus some. The data show more than 80,000 clones, 86% seen once. Sequencing was carried out using PBMCs. Receptors were obtained from a young man in good health and CMV-seropositive.

This sequence joins TRBV5-1 and TRBJ2-1, with 8 bases lining up with TRBD1. V was clipped by 0 bases and J by 7 bases; unmatched bases: 3. The germline V gene has CDR1 SGHRS and CDR2 YFSETQ. This CDR3 has 14 amino acids. Here the CDR3 reads CASSLGQGYNEQFF. Written as DNA, the CDR3 is TGCGCCAGCAGCTTGGGACAGGGGTATAATGAGCAGTTCTTC.

The V and J genes are TRBV27 and TRBJ2-7; 12 bases match TRBD1. The CDR3 covers 15 residues. The V gene's germline CDR1 is MNHEY and CDR2 SMNVEV (reference sequence). Trimming cost V 5 bases and J 7 bases; bases outside gene matches: 9. The CDR3 DNA is TGTGCCAGCAGTGACACGGGACAGGGGGCAAAAGAGCAGTACTTC. It codes for CASSDTGQGAKEQYF.

The chain carries TRBV7-9 and TRBJ2-7; TRBD1 matches 8 bases. Germline CDR1 and CDR2: SEHNR and FQNEAQ (reference sequence). There are 14 residues in the CDR3. The ends lost 4 bases at V and 5 bases at J; junction bases unmatched: 7. The CDR3 sequence: CASSSGQGTDEQYF. The CDR3 region has the DNA TGTGCCAGCAGCTCCGGACAGGGTACCGACGAGCAGTACTTC.

V gene TRBV14 combines with J gene TRBJ2-3; D remains ambiguous. Trimming stripped 1 base from V and 1 base from J, with 12 bases between. The CDR3 consists of 16 residues. Germline-derived CDR1 and CDR2 are SGHDN and FVKESK. CDR3 in DNA: TGTGCCAGCAGCCAAGTCGGCGGATGGGGCACAGATACGCAGTATTTT. Translation gives CASSQVGGWGTDTQYF. Looking up the rest from reference TRBV14 and TRBJ2-3 gives the full variable domain: EAGVTQFPSHSVIEKGQTVTLRCDPISGHDNLYWYRRVMGKEIKFLLHFVKESKQDESGMPNNRFLAERTGGTYSTLKVQPAELEDSGVYFCASSQVGGWGTDTQYFGPGTRLTVL.

The genes are TRBV27 and TRBJ2-6, with D perhaps TRBD1 (5 bases). Trimming pared 0 bases from V and 0 bases from J, leaving 15 bases between. Germline lookup yields CDR1 MNHEY and CDR2 SMNVEV (reference sequence). CDR3 size: 19 residues. The CDR3 region is CASSLSDSQSPSGANVLTF. Written as DNA, the CDR3 is TGTGCCAGCAGTTTATCAGACAGTCAGAGTCCCTCTGGGGCCAACGTCCTGACTTTC.

The sample holds one count of this clone. This chain uses TRBV28 with TRBJ1-6; D gene unclear. The V end lost 6 bases, the J end lost 7 bases, and 19 bases lay between the germline ends. Germline-derived CDR1 and CDR2 are MDHEN and SYDVKM. This CDR3 contains 16 residues. CDR3 nucleotide sequence: TGTGCCAGCAGACTTTCCGGGGTGGGGATGAATTCACCCCTCCACTTT. Residues: CASRLSGVGMNSPLHF.

V usage is TRBV6-5 and J usage is TRBJ2-7; D perhaps matches TRBD1 (5 bases). Trimming removed 0 bases from V and 1 base from J, with 13 bases in between. The CDR3 extends over 16 amino acids. Looked up from germline, CDR1 is MNHEY and CDR2 is SVGAGI. CDR3 region: CASSYSRDSPSYEQYF. CDR3 in DNA: TGTGCCAGCAGTTACTCTCGAGACAGCCCATCCTACGAGCAGTACTTC.

This clone is a singleton in its sample. The chain joins TRBV7-8 to TRBJ2-5; 7 positions agree with TRBD2. This CDR3 is built from 15 residues. Per germline, CDR1 SGHVS and CDR2 FQNEAQ. With 1 base clipped from V and 2 bases from J, the junction kept 4 bases outside the gene matches. CDR3 DNA sequence: TGTGCCAGCAGCTTAGAGCGGGGAATACAAGAGACCCAGTACTTC. Protein sequence: CASSLERGIQETQYF.

This rearrangement joins TRBV5-1 to TRBJ2-5; maybe TRBD1 (6 bases). CDR3 length: 14 amino acids. V gave up 5 bases and J gave up 5 bases, with 16 bases separating them. Germline V lookup: CDR1 SGHRS, CDR2 YFSETQ. As DNA, the CDR3 is TGCGCCAGCAGTTTCGACAGGATTGGTGAGACCCAGTACTTC. Translating it yields CASSFDRIGETQYF.

The V call is TRBV4-1, the J call TRBJ2-5; 10 nucleotides agree with TRBD2. The CDR3 has 15 amino acids. The V gene's germline CDR1 is MGHRA and CDR2 YSYEKL. With 1 base clipped from V and 5 bases from J, the junction kept 4 bases outside the gene matches. CDR3 in amino acids: CASSQVASGSETQYF. In nucleotides, the CDR3 is TGCGCCAGCAGCCAAGTAGCTAGCGGGAGTGAGACCCAGTACTTC.

The chain employs TRBV19 and TRBJ2-7; 12 positions agree with TRBD2. Germline CDR1 reads LNHDA; CDR2 reads SQIVND (reference sequence). The V gene end was trimmed by 6 bases and the J gene end by 2 bases; junction bases not matched to a gene: 2. The CDR3 has 14 amino acids. The CDR3 DNA sequence: TGTGCCAGTAGCGGACTAGCGGGAACCTACGAGCAGTACTTC. The encoded protein is CASSGLAGTYEQYF.

The genes are TRBV19 and TRBJ2-7, with D maybe TRBD1 (6 bases). The CDR3 loop spans 14 amino acids. The V gene lost 5 bases and the J gene lost 2 bases, with 13 bases spanning the gap. Germline values: CDR1 LNHDA, CDR2 SQIVND (reference sequence). The CDR3 loop reads CASSVRGLPYEQYF. In DNA, the CDR3 is TGTGCCAGTAGTGTCAGGGGCCTCCCCTACGAGCAGTACTTC.

The rearrangement joins TRBV6-5 to TRBJ2-5, with D unresolved. V was clipped by 6 bases and J by 4 bases, with 15 bases between them. Germline V CDR1 and CDR2: MNHEY, SVGAGI. The CDR3 spans 14 residues. CDR3 loop: CASSRYVAPETQYF. In DNA, the CDR3 is TGTGCCAGCAGCCGTTACGTCGCGCCAGAGACCCAGTACTTC.

V is TRBV7-9 and J is TRBJ2-2; D not certain. CDR3 size: 12 residues. Germline CDR1 is SEHNR and CDR2 is FQNEAQ (reference sequence). The V end lost 11 bases, the J end lost 5 bases, and 12 bases lay between the germline ends. This CDR3 is CALRKDTGELFF. CDR3 bases: TGTGCCCTCAGGAAGGATACCGGGGAGCTGTTTTTT.

This sequence joins TRBV30 and TRBJ1-5; D is unresolved. Trimming took off 0 bases at V and 2 bases at J, with 5 bases between the two ends. Germline V CDR1 and CDR2: GTSNPN, SVGIG (reference sequence). The CDR3 consists of 13 residues. CDR3 sequence reads: CAWSVIGNQPQHF. CDR3 bases: TGTGCCTGGAGTGTTATTGGCAATCAGCCCCAGCATTTT.

The J gene is TRBJ1-1, the V gene TRBV27; TRBD1 aligns across 7 bases. Germline-derived CDR1 and CDR2 are MNHEY and SMNVEV (reference sequence). V was pared by 4 bases and J by 0 bases, with 14 bases of the junction left unmatched. This CDR3 is 18 amino acids long. CDR3 in amino acids: CASSSRQRLQGMNTEAFF. CDR3 DNA: TGTGCCAGCAGTTCCCGGCAACGACTACAGGGGATGAACACTGAAGCTTTCTTT.

V and J are TRBV9 and TRBJ1-5, with 10 bases identical to TRBD1. V lost 3 bases to trimming and J lost 7 bases; unmatched junction nucleotides: 4. The CDR3 loop spans 14 amino acids. Germline V CDR1 and CDR2: SGDLS, YYNGEE. DNA for the CDR3: TGTGCCAGCAGCGCGGGACAGGGGACGCAGCCCCAGCATTTT. It specifies CASSAGQGTQPQHF.

This rearrangement joins TRBV28 to TRBJ2-7; TRBD1 is a possible D gene (7 bases). This CDR3 contains 14 residues. Germline CDR1 and CDR2: MDHEN and SYDVKM. V dropped 7 bases and J dropped 7 bases, with 20 bases sitting between them. CDR3 nucleotide sequence: TGTGCCAGCACCTCAGGGGGGAGTTTGAGGGAGCAGTACTTC. It codes for CASTSGGSLREQYF.

The chain is built from TRBV5-1 and TRBJ1-2, with a possible D match to TRBD1 (6 bases). The germline V gene has CDR1 SGHRS and CDR2 YFSETQ. The CDR3 is made up of 14 amino acids. Trimming cost V 4 bases and J 6 bases, with 16 bases left between them. CDR3 nucleotide sequence: TGCGCCAGCAGCCCCGTTACAGGGAACCATGGCTACACCTTC. Translation: CASSPVTGNHGYTF.

The chain carries TRBV5-1 and TRBJ1-5; TRBD1 matches at 9 bases. Germline assignment: CDR1 SGHRS and CDR2 YFSETQ. The CDR3 contains 14 residues. V lost 4 bases and J lost 4; bases outside the gene matches: 3. CDR3 nucleotide sequence: TGCGCCAGCAGCACCGGGACAGGGAATCAGCCCCAGCATTTT. Protein: CASSTGTGNQPQHF.

This chain joins TRBV28 and TRBJ2-2; D remains unclear. This CDR3 has 12 amino acids. Germline V gene lookup returns CDR1 MDHEN and CDR2 SYDVKM. The V gene lost 5 bases and the J gene lost 5 bases, with 6 bases spanning the gap. The CDR3 loop is CASSTITGELFF. For the CDR3, the DNA is TGTGCCAGCAGTACAATTACCGGGGAGCTGTTTTTT.

This chain connects TRBV30 to TRBJ1-5; the D gene is possibly TRBD1 (6 bases). V was pared by 1 base and J by 11 bases, with 12 bases between. Germline-derived CDR1 and CDR2 are GTSNPN and SVGIG (reference sequence). The CDR3 is 12 amino acids. CDR3 protein: CAWSEQGRTQHF. Here the CDR3 DNA reads TGTGCCTGGAGTGAACAGGGTAGGACCCAGCATTTT.

This clone was seen only once. This chain connects TRBV7-9 to TRBJ2-1; TRBD2 agrees at 8 bases. The CDR3 sequence is 18 residues long. CDR1 and CDR2 from the germline V gene are SEHNR and FQNEAQ (reference sequence). After removal of 2 bases from V and 7 bases from J, the junction contained 16 bases not matched to a gene. CDR3 DNA sequence: TGTGCCAGCAGCTTAATCCGGGGGGGCCTTGATTTGGGGAATGAGCAGTTCTTC. Protein sequence: CASSLIRGGLDLGNEQFF.

This chain joins TRBV28 and TRBJ2-7, with 7 positions matching TRBD2. Per germline, CDR1 MDHEN and CDR2 SYDVKM. Germline trimming cut 2 bases from V and 2 bases from J; bases unmatched to any gene: 6. The CDR3 runs 15 residues. CDR3 nucleotides: TGTGCCAGCAGTTTAATCGTGGCGGGAGCCTACGAGCAGTACTTC. Its protein product is CASSLIVAGAYEQYF. The full variable domain, its missing parts supplied by reference TRBV28 and TRBJ2-7, is DVKVTQSSRYLVKRTGEKVFLECVQDMDHENMFWYRQDPGLGLRLIYFSYDVKMKEKGDIPEGYSVSREKKERFSLILESASTNQTSMYLCASSLIVAGAYEQYFGPGTRLTVT.

The chain recombines TRBV7-8 with TRBJ1-1; unclear D gene. There are 13 residues in the CDR3. V gave up 5 bases and J gave up 5 bases, with 12 bases separating them. CDR1 and CDR2 (germline): SGHVS, FQNEAQ. CDR3: CASSPDPGTEAFF. The DNA for the CDR3 is TGTGCCAGCAGCCCTGACCCGGGAACTGAAGCTTTCTTT.

The J gene is TRBJ2-2, the V gene TRBV27, with 12 bases lining up with TRBD2. The CDR3 totals 15 residues. The trim removed 6 bases at V and 4 bases at J, leaving 3 bases unmatched. The germline V gene has CDR1 MNHEY and CDR2 SMNVEV (reference sequence). The CDR3 coding sequence is TGTGCCAGCAGCCGGGGACTAGCGGGCACCGGGGAGCTGTTTTTT. Protein: CASSRGLAGTGELFF.

The chain carries TRBV28 and TRBJ2-1; 10 positions match TRBD2. Trimming took 7 bases from V and 0 from J; bases not matched to a gene: 12. Looked up from germline, CDR1 is MDHEN and CDR2 is SYDVKM. This CDR3 has 18 amino acids. For the CDR3, the DNA is TGTGCCAGCAAGGGAATAGCGGGAGGTTCGAGCTCCTACAATGAGCAGTTCTTC. It yields the protein CASKGIAGGSSSYNEQFF.

This chain uses TRBV28 with TRBJ2-3; TRBD1 matches 12 bases. Looked up from germline, CDR1 is MDHEN and CDR2 is SYDVKM. This CDR3 has 15 residues. J was trimmed by 5 bases and V by 6 bases; bases with no gene match: 6. DNA for the CDR3: TGTGCCAGCAGAGGGGACAGGGGGCGTCAAGATACGCAGTATTTT. Its translation: CASRGDRGRQDTQYF.

This chain connects TRBV9 to TRBJ2-7; 7 nucleotides align to TRBD1. Per the germline V gene, CDR1 is SGDLS and CDR2 is YYNGEE. Trimming took 0 bases from V and 3 from J; bases not matched to a gene: 6. The CDR3 consists of 15 residues. This chain's CDR3 is CASSVGGGAGYEQYF. In nucleotides, the CDR3 is TGTGCCAGCAGCGTAGGAGGGGGCGCGGGCTACGAGCAGTACTTC.

V is TRBV5-1 and J is TRBJ2-2; D is uncertain. The germline V gene has CDR1 SGHRS and CDR2 YFSETQ. CDR3 length: 14 residues. The germline V and J ends were trimmed by 2 bases and 4 bases, with 9 bases remaining between them. The CDR3 loop reads CASSFDFRTGELFF. The CDR3 coding sequence is TGCGCCAGCAGCTTCGACTTCCGCACCGGGGAGCTGTTTTTT.

The V gene is TRBV5-4, the J gene TRBJ2-3, with 14 bases that match TRBD2. Germline loops: CDR1 SGHNT, CDR2 YYREEE (reference sequence). V lost 8 bases to trimming and J lost 4 bases; unmatched junction nucleotides: 9. CDR3 size: 16 residues. CDR3 coding DNA: TGTGCCAGTAGACTAGCGGGAGGGCCTTTTTCAGATACGCAGTATTTT. This translates into CASRLAGGPFSDTQYF.

The chain uses TRBV7-3 and TRBJ2-1, with 9 bases matching TRBD2. The V and J ends lost 3 bases and 7 bases, in that order; junction bases with no gene match: 7. Germline assignment: CDR1 SGHTA and CDR2 FQGTGA. There are 15 residues in the CDR3. CDR3 coding DNA: TGTGCCAGCAGCTTTTTTAGCGGGAGTAGGAATGAGCAGTTCTTC. It translates to CASSFFSGSRNEQFF.